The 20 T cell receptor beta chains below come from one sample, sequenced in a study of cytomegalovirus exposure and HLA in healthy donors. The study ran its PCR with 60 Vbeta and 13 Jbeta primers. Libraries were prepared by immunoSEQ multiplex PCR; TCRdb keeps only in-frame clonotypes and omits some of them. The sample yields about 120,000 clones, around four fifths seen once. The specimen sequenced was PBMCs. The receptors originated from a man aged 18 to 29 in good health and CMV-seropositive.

CDR3 sequence (DNA): TGTGCCAGCAGTGGGGAGACTAGCGGGGGCCCCCTTCTAGGGCAGTACTTC. Protein: CASSGETSGGPLLGQYF. This rearrangement joins TRBV6-1 to TRBJ2-7; the match to TRBD2 covers 12 bases. In germline, CDR1 is MNHNS, CDR2 SASEGT. The V and J ends lost 4 bases and 9 bases, in that order; junction bases with no gene match: 16. The CDR3 runs 17 residues.

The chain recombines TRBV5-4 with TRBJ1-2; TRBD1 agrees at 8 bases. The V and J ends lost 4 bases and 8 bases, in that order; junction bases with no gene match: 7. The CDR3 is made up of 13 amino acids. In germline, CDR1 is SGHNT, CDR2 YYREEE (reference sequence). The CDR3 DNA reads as TGTGCCAGCAGCGCGGACAGGGTTGGGGGCTACACCTTC. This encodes CASSADRVGGYTF.

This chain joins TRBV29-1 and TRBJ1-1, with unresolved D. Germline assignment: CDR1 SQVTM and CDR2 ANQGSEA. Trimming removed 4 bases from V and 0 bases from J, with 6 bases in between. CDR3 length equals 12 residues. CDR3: CSVGQMNTEAFF. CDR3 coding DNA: TGCAGCGTTGGACAAATGAACACTGAAGCTTTCTTT.

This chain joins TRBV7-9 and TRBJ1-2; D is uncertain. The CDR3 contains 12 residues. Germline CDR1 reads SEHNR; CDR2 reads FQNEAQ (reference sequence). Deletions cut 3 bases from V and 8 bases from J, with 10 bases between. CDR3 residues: CASSLMEQGYTF. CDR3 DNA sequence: TGTGCCAGCAGCTTGATGGAGCAGGGCTACACCTTC.

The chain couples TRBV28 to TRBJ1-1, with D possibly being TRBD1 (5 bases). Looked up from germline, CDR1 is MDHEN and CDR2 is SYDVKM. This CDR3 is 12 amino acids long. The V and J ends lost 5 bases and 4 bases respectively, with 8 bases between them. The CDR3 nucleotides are TGTGCCAGCAGTGACAGTGGCACTGAAGCTTTCTTT. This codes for CASSDSGTEAFF.

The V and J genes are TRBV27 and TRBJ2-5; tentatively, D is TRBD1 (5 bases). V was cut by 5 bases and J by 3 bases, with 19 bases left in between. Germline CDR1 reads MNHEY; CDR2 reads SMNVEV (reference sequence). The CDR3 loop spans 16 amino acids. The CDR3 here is CASSPGPRGWKETQYF. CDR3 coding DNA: TGTGCCAGCAGTCCAGGGCCTAGAGGTTGGAAAGAGACCCAGTACTTC.

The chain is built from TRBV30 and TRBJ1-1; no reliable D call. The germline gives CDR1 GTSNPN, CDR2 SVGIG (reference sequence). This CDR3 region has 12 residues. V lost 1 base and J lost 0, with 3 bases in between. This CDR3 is CAWSALNTEAFF. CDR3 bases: TGTGCCTGGAGTGCGTTGAACACTGAAGCTTTCTTT.

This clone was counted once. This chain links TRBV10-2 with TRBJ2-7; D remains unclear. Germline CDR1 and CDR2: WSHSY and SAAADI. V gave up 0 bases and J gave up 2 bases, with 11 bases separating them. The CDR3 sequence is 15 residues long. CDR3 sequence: CASSESLATAYEQYF. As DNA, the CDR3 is TGCGCCAGCAGTGAGTCGTTAGCTACTGCCTACGAGCAGTACTTC.

CDR3 in amino acids: CASSVSVTGELFF. The CDR3 DNA reads TGTGCCAGCAGCGTATCGGTCACCGGGGAGCTGTTTTTT. V gene TRBV9 combines with J gene TRBJ2-2, with unresolved D. With 1 base removed from V and 4 bases from J, the gap between germline ends came to 5 bases. The germline V gene has CDR1 SGDLS and CDR2 YYNGEE. This CDR3 comprises 13 residues.

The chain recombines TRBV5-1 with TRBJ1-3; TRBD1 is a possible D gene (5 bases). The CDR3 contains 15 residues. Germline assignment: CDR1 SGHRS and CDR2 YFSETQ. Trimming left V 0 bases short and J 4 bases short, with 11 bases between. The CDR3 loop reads CASSLDLGRGNTIYF. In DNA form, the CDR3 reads TGCGCCAGCAGCTTGGACCTGGGGCGCGGAAACACCATATATTTT.

For the CDR3, the DNA is TGTGCCAGCAGCTTTTCCGGGACTAGCGGGTCCGGGGAGCTGTTTTTT. It specifies CASSFSGTSGSGELFF. This chain joins TRBV7-3 and TRBJ2-2, with 12 bases aligning to TRBD2. The J segment lost 6 bases and the V segment lost 3 bases, leaving 5 bases of the junction unmatched. The CDR3 sequence is 16 residues long. CDR1 is SGHTA, CDR2 FQGTGA, per germline.

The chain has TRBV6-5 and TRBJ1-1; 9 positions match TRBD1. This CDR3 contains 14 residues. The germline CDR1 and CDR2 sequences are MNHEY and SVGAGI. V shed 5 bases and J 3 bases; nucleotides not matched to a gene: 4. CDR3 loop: CASSTQGAHTEAFF. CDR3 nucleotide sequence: TGTGCCAGCAGTACACAGGGGGCCCACACTGAAGCTTTCTTT.

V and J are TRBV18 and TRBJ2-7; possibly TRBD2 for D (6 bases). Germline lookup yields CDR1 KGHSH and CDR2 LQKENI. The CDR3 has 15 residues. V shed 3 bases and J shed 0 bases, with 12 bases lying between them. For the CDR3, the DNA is TGTGCCAGCTCACCCGGGACTGCGAGCTCCTACGAGCAGTACTTC. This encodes CASSPGTASSYEQYF.

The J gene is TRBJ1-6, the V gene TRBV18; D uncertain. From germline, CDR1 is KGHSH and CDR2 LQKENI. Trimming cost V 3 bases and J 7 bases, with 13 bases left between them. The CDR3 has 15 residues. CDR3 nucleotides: TGTGCCAGCTCACCCGGAACAGCCATAAATTCACCCCTCCACTTT. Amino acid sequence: CASSPGTAINSPLHF.

The CDR3 loop reads CASRDRGGQPQHF. The DNA for the CDR3 is TGTGCCAGCCGGGACAGGGGAGGTCAGCCCCAGCATTTT. This sequence joins TRBV2 and TRBJ1-5; 10 nucleotides match TRBD1. This CDR3 is built from 13 residues. Germline values: CDR1 SNHLY, CDR2 FYNNEI. The V and J ends lost 8 bases and 6 bases, in that order; junction bases with no gene match: 4.

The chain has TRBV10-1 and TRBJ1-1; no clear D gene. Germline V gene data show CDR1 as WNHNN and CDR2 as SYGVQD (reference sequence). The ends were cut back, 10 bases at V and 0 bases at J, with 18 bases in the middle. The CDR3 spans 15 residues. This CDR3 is CAIPPHRDMNTEAFF. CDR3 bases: TGCGCCATCCCCCCGCACCGAGACATGAACACTGAAGCTTTCTTT.

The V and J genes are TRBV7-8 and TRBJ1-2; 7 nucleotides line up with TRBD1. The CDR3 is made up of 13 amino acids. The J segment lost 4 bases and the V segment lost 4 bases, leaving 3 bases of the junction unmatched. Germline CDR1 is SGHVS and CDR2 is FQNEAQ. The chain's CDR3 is CASSSGTVYGYTF. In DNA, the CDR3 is TGTGCCAGCAGCTCAGGGACAGTCTATGGCTACACCTTC.

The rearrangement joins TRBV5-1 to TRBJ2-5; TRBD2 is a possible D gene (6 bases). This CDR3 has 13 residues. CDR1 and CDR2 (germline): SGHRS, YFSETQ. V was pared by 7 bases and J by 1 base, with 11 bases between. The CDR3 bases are TGCGCCAGCGGGCTCGGGGGCCAAGAGACCCAGTACTTC. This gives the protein CASGLGGQETQYF. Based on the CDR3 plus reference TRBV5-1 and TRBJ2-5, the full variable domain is KAGVTQTPRYLIKTRGQQVTLSCSPISGHRSVSWYQQTPGQGLQFLFEYFSETQRNKGNFPGRFSGRQFSNSRSEMNVSTLELGDSALYLCASGLGGQETQYFGPGTRLLVL.

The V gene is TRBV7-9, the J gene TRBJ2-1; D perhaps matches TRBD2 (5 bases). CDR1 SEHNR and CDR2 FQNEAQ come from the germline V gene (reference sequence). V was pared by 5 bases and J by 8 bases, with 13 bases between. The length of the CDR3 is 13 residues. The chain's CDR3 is CASSPPGSDEQFF. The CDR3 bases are TGTGCCAGCAGCCCACCGGGGAGCGATGAGCAGTTCTTC. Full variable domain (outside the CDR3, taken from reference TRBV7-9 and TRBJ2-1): DTGVSQNPRHKITKRGQNVTFRCDPISEHNRLYWYRQTLGQGPEFLTYFQNEAQLEKSRLLSDRFSAERPKGSFSTLEIQRTEQGDSAMYLCASSPPGSDEQFFGPGTRLTVL.

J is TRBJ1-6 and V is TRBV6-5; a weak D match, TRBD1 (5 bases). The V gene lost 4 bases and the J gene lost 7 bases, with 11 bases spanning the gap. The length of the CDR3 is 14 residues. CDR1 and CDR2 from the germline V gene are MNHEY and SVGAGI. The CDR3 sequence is CASSSAGRNSPLHF. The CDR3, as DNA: TGTGCCAGCAGTTCGGCAGGGCGGAATTCACCCCTCCACTTT.